This TCR beta chain is from a study of PD-L1 blockade in urothelial cancer. Study in general: Patients had been given 0 to 3 earlier chemotherapy regimens.

This CDR3 has 14 amino acids. Germline CDR1 is SNHLY and CDR2 is FYNNEI. The V end was cut by 6 bases, the J end by 1 base, with 12 bases between. Time point here: peripheral blood 6 weeks after treatment start. Repertoires were generated with immunoSEQ multiplex PCR, while TCRdb's copy carries only in-frame clones and drops some. The sample comprises 80,000 to 95,000 clones, around four fifths of which are singletons, and under 8.5% rests with the top ten. This chain joins TRBV2 and TRBJ2-5; D may be TRBD1 (6 bases). This specimen consisted of PBMCs, obtained around atezolizumab (anti-PD-L1) treatment. This TCR was sampled from a man aged 70-80 years with urothelial cancer. The CDR3 sequence is CASRSRDIQETQYF. CDR3 coding DNA: TGTGCCAGCAGAAGTAGGGACATCCAAGAGACCCAGTACTTC.